Here is one T cell receptor beta chain with its context. This may arise from a read error, as a much more abundant clone is one base away. Each sample used 600 ng of genomic DNA from bulk tumor tissue. Several biopsies per primary tumor were taken during surgery, spaced as far apart as possible. Curative surgical treatment was performed in patients who had newly diagnosed, untreated non-small cell lung cancer. TCR beta CDR3 was amplified by multiplex PCR, first round around 10 cycles, 32 V and 13 J primers. From the multiplex PCR reads, TCRdb called clonotypes with MiXCR, one entry per CDR3 protein. The table includes roughly 3,000 distinct CDR3 sequences, just over 25% detected once. These data are taken from a study of immune heterogeneity within non-small cell lung tumors. This receptor was taken from a female donor with non-small cell lung cancer. The sequenced material came from lung tumor tissue.

CDR3 sequence (DNA): TGTGCCAGTAGACGGACAGGGGGCAATCAGCCCCAGCATTTT. Protein: CASRRTGGNQPQHF. This sequence joins TRBV19 and TRBJ1-5, with TRBD1 matching over 9 bases. This CDR3 region has 14 residues. CDR1 and CDR2 from the germline V gene are LNHDA and SQIVND (reference sequence). The ends lost 6 bases at V and 2 bases at J; junction bases unmatched: 2.